This section outlines one T cell receptor (beta chain) sequence together with its context. The data originate from a study of blood T cell repertoires in COVID-19. For the study at large: The samples span acute and convalescent COVID-19 from the United States, Italy and Spain. Sources were T cells, B-cell-depleted T cells, or PBMCs; the material itself was cDNA or gDNA.

V lost 3 bases, J lost 0 bases, and 18 bases lay in between. Germline V lookup: CDR1 SGHRS, CDR2 YFSETQ. This CDR3 region has 17 residues. Authors' analysis steps: By means of reference gene primer amplification, nucleated cell counts were estimated. Repertoires were generated with immunoSEQ multiplex PCR, while TCRdb's copy carries only in-frame clones and drops some. The DNA gave D and trimming, while V, J and clone size come from that table. Counted here are 410,000 or so clones, around nine tenths occurring once; the ten biggest clones make up less than 2%. While infection was still active, Seattle patients were enrolled and then followed longitudinally.

This clonotype originated in a woman in her thirties or forties with COVID-19, enrolled during active disease. What was sequenced was peripheral blood. J is TRBJ1-1 and V is TRBV5-1; D possibly corresponds to TRBD1 (6 bases). CDR3 sequence reads: CASSSSGTSALNTEAFF. CDR3 coding DNA: TGCGCCAGCAGCTCGTCCGGGACATCGGCTCTGAACACTGAAGCTTTCTTT.